The clone carrying this T cell receptor (beta chain) was seen a single time. As yet, its antigen is unknown. This entry belongs to a study of cytomegalovirus exposure and HLA in healthy donors. Overall study context: An earlier analysis found some 100 million unique TCR beta sequences from 200 million or so T cells. General study findings and limits: A later analysis by the authors found several of the most significant clusters apparently linked to common viral pathogens. The majority of TCR sequences were rare, yet some public TCRs appeared in many donors. A later analysis reportedly identified an Asian-associated ancestry cluster as carrying fewer N-insertions than the approximately 730-donor mean.

Use of 60 Vbeta and 13 Jbeta primers characterized the PCR. Libraries were prepared by immunoSEQ multiplex PCR; TCRdb keeps only in-frame clonotypes and omits some of them. The table has 150,000 to 200,000 clones, about 80% seen once. J lost 5 bases, V lost 1 base, and 10 bases had no gene match. Germline CDR1 reads SGHAT; CDR2 reads FQNNGV. This CDR3 is 17 amino acids long. This chain links TRBV11-2 with TRBJ2-2, with 7 bases matching TRBD2. Sequenced sample: PBMCs. This receptor was identified in a young woman in good health and CMV-seropositive. CDR3 protein: CASSLVGAGDRTGELFF. For the CDR3, the DNA is TGTGCCAGCAGCTTAGTGGGCGCGGGAGACCGGACCGGGGAGCTGTTTTTT.